This record covers a single T cell receptor (beta chain). What it binds is unknown. This record belongs to a study of shared clonotypes between healthy human individuals. Looking at the study overall: The donors, two women and three men, were aged 18 to 49.

Running of the assay took place at deep level. Clones were sequenced by immunoSEQ multiplex PCR, and TCRdb holds only the in-frame ones, with some missing. This table holds hundreds of thousands of clones, 73% found once. General study findings and limits: Non-shared clonotypes showed lower generation probabilities than clonotypes common to all four donors.

This CDR3 comprises 13 residues. From germline, CDR1 is MNHEY and CDR2 SMNVEV (reference sequence). V was trimmed by 6 bases and J by 5 bases, leaving 13 bases between them. This TCR was sampled from a man in his thirties or forties in good health. The chain recombines TRBV27 with TRBJ1-2, with TRBD1 as a possible D gene (6 bases). Sample: memory CD4+ T cells sorted from blood. Noted subset: CD45RA-negative fraction. CDR3 sequence (DNA): TGTGCCAGCAGACGGACAGAACTTTATGGCTACACCTTC. Protein: CASRRTELYGYTF.